These 24 T cell receptor beta chains were sequenced from one sample in a study of T cell responses to AZD1222 COVID-19 vaccine (dated by TCRdb to about 2021). Interpreted using the paper, the time point label stands for: baseline before first vaccination. Library prep was done by the immunoSEQ multiplex PCR assay. What TCRdb holds here is the immuneACCESS table cut down to in-frame rearrangements. Part of the clones is not present; checked against another copy, under half of the missing clones reflect an unresolved V gene, and the others are unexplained. This sample is represented by 99,000 or so clones; about 85% of them were singletons. The top ten constitute 2.5% to 3% of the sample. The material sequenced was peripheral blood, taken on day 0 of AZD1222 vaccination. These receptors were obtained from an adult in good health.

The chain employs TRBV19 and TRBJ1-1; weak D call: TRBD1 (5 bases). Germline lookup yields CDR1 LNHDA and CDR2 SQIVND (reference sequence). The CDR3 is 14 amino acids. The V and J ends lost 7 bases and 4 bases respectively, with 16 bases between them. CDR3 loop: CASTAGGGVTEAFF. CDR3 bases: TGTGCCAGTACCGCCGGGGGAGGGGTCACTGAAGCTTTCTTT.

The chain uses TRBV7-9 and TRBJ1-2; 9 nucleotides align to TRBD1. CDR3 size: 15 residues. Trimming removed 8 bases from V and 6 bases from J; junction bases left unmatched: 13. Germline CDR1 and CDR2: SEHNR and FQNEAQ (reference sequence). CDR3: CASGETGTGQDGYTF. The CDR3 DNA reads TGTGCCAGCGGGGAGACCGGGACAGGGCAGGATGGCTACACCTTC.

This clone occurred a few times. The chain carries TRBV29-1 and TRBJ2-1; 9 bases fit TRBD2. V gave up 7 bases and J gave up 0 bases; unmatched junction bases: 7. The length of the CDR3 is 15 residues. CDR1 and CDR2 from the germline V gene are SQVTM and ANQGSEA. The CDR3 DNA reads TGCAGCGATCCCCCTAGCGGGGCCTCCTACAATGAGCAGTTCTTC. Its protein product is CSDPPSGASYNEQFF.

This clone was recorded only once. The chain is built from TRBV4-1 and TRBJ2-1, with a weak D call TRBD2 (5 bases). CDR3 length equals 15 residues. Trimming removed 2 bases from V and 5 bases from J, with 13 bases in between. Per germline, CDR1 MGHRA and CDR2 YSYEKL. CDR3 in amino acids: CASSQRVASNNEQFF. The CDR3 bases are TGCGCCAGCAGCCAACGGGTAGCGTCCAACAATGAGCAGTTCTTC.

V and J are TRBV6-5 and TRBJ2-3; D ambiguous. This CDR3 is built from 14 residues. Germline values: CDR1 MNHEY, CDR2 SVGAGI. Trimming removed 8 bases at V and 2 bases at J, with 14 bases between. In nucleotides, the CDR3 is TGTGCCAGCGGCCCTTTTCGGGCCACAGATACGCAGTATTTT. Translation gives CASGPFRATDTQYF.

The chain uses TRBV7-2 and TRBJ2-3; a weak D match, TRBD1 (5 bases). Between the trimmed V and J ends, which lost 4 bases and 6 bases, there was a span of 11 bases. The CDR3 extends over 13 amino acids. Germline loops: CDR1 SGHTA, CDR2 FQGNSA. The CDR3 is CASSWAQGDTQYF. CDR3 sequence (DNA): TGTGCCAGCAGCTGGGCCCAGGGCGATACGCAGTATTTT.

The CDR3 here is CASSPSGGREQPQHF. CDR3 bases: TGTGCCAGTAGTCCTTCAGGGGGTCGCGAACAGCCCCAGCATTTT. This rearrangement joins TRBV19 to TRBJ1-5; 7 positions agree with TRBD1. The junction had 11 bases not matched to a gene; V was cut back by 5 bases and J by 7 bases. CDR3 size: 15 residues. Per the germline V gene, CDR1 is LNHDA and CDR2 is SQIVND (reference sequence).

This chain joins TRBV5-6 and TRBJ2-5; D is unresolved. The germline V and J ends were trimmed by 6 bases and 5 bases, with 11 bases remaining between them. The germline gives CDR1 SGHDT, CDR2 YYEEEE. The CDR3 loop spans 12 amino acids. CDR3 loop: CASNQASETQYF. For the CDR3, the DNA is TGTGCCAGCAACCAGGCATCGGAGACCCAGTACTTC.

In this sample, this clone turned up a few times. This chain links TRBV20-1 with TRBJ2-1, with TRBD1 identical over 10 bases. Germline V gene lookup returns CDR1 DFQATT and CDR2 SNEGSKA (reference sequence). V lost 3 bases and J lost 4; bases outside the gene matches: 3. The length of the CDR3 is 14 residues. The CDR3 protein is CSASAGQGYNEQFF. CDR3 nucleotide sequence: TGCAGTGCTAGTGCGGGACAGGGGTACAATGAGCAGTTCTTC.

The J gene is TRBJ2-1, the V gene TRBV11-3, with TRBD2 matching over 10 bases. The CDR3 is made up of 13 amino acids. Germline loops: CDR1 SGHNT, CDR2 YENEEA. V lost 5 bases and J lost 15; bases outside the gene matches: 10. This CDR3 is CASSPTAGGVRFF. The CDR3 DNA sequence: TGTGCCAGCAGCCCAACAGCGGGAGGGGTGCGGTTCTTC.

As DNA, the CDR3 is TGTGCTAGTGGGGAGGGCGGTAGGGATGAGCAGTTCTTC. Translation gives CASGEGGRDEQFF. The chain links TRBV12-5 to TRBJ2-1; D is possibly TRBD2 (6 bases). Trimming took 6 bases from V and 8 from J, leaving 14 bases between them. There are 13 residues in the CDR3. Looked up from germline, CDR1 is LGHNT and CDR2 is FRNRAP.

This chain uses TRBV7-2 with TRBJ1-6; TRBD1 might be the D (5 bases). Germline V gene sequence: CDR1 SGHTA, CDR2 FQGNSA. With 3 bases removed from V and 11 bases from J, the gap between germline ends came to 14 bases. This CDR3 has 14 amino acids. This CDR3 reads CASSFGSGIAPLHF. In DNA, the CDR3 is TGTGCCAGCAGCTTCGGCTCAGGGATTGCACCCCTCCACTTT.

This clone appeared a few times. The chain joins TRBV6-2 or TRBV6-3 to TRBJ2-1; D not certain. The V end lost 6 bases, the J end lost 5 bases, and 11 bases lay between the germline ends. There are 13 residues in the CDR3. Germline CDR1 MNHEY, CDR2 SVGEGT. The DNA of the CDR3 is TGTGCCAGCAGCCACCAGGAGAACAATGAGCAGTTCTTC. It translates to CASSHQENNEQFF.

V usage is TRBV19 and J usage is TRBJ1-6; D not resolved. The CDR3 loop spans 13 amino acids. Trimming cost V 3 bases and J 9 bases, with 9 bases left between them. Germline V gives CDR1 LNHDA, CDR2 SQIVND (reference sequence). The CDR3 DNA is TGTGCCAGTAGTATCGTGTCAGTTTCACCCCTCCACTTT. Translating it yields CASSIVSVSPLHF.

The chain has TRBV7-8 and TRBJ1-3, with TRBD1 as a possible D gene (5 bases). Between the trimmed V and J ends, which lost 5 bases and 7 bases, there was a span of 15 bases. This CDR3 spans 14 amino acids. Looked up from germline, CDR1 is SGHVS and CDR2 is FQNEAQ. CDR3 nucleotide sequence: TGTGCCAGCAGCCCCGACAGTAGCGGGAACACCATATATTTT. It translates to CASSPDSSGNTIYF.

V and J are TRBV9 and TRBJ2-7; D remains unclear. The CDR3 spans 13 residues. Germline CDR1 reads SGDLS; CDR2 reads YYNGEE. Deletions cut 4 bases from V and 5 bases from J, with 13 bases between. The CDR3 reads CASSKTQWDEQYF. DNA for the CDR3: TGTGCCAGCAGCAAGACTCAATGGGACGAGCAGTACTTC.

The CDR3 region has the DNA TGCAGCGTTGAAGATGGCAGCTCGAACACCGGGGAGCTGTTTTTT. It yields the protein CSVEDGSSNTGELFF. The chain is built from TRBV29-1 and TRBJ2-2; D not certain. In germline, CDR1 is SQVTM, CDR2 ANQGSEA. The CDR3 totals 15 residues. V dropped 0 bases and J dropped 0 bases, with 8 bases sitting between them.

The chain links TRBV2 to TRBJ1-1, with a tentative D call TRBD1 (6 bases). Germline V gene sequence: CDR1 SNHLY, CDR2 FYNNEI. Deletions cut 6 bases from V and 1 base from J, with 9 bases between. The CDR3 has 13 residues. This chain's CDR3 is CASRTGKNTEAFF. CDR3 DNA sequence: TGTGCCAGCAGGACAGGCAAGAACACTGAAGCTTTCTTT.

The chain links TRBV14 to TRBJ1-6; TRBD1 aligns across 9 bases. CDR3 size: 15 residues. CDR1 is SGHDN and CDR2 is FVKESK in the germline V gene. V trimming: 5 bases; J trimming: 4 bases; junction bases outside the gene matches: 3. In DNA form, the CDR3 reads TGTGCCAGCAGCGCCGGGACAGGGTATAATTCACCCCTCCACTTT. Translating it yields CASSAGTGYNSPLHF.

The chain links TRBV5-4 to TRBJ2-3; 10 positions match TRBD2. Per germline, CDR1 SGHNT and CDR2 YYREEE (reference sequence). J was trimmed by 3 bases and V by 5 bases; bases with no gene match: 6. The CDR3 length is 15 residues. CDR3 sequence (DNA): TGTGCCAGCAGAGATACTAGCGGGGTGACAGATACGCAGTATTTT. Protein product: CASRDTSGVTDTQYF.

This sequence joins TRBV7-9 and TRBJ1-2; D not resolved. Trimming removed 7 bases from V and 8 bases from J, with 11 bases in between. Germline V gives CDR1 SEHNR, CDR2 FQNEAQ (reference sequence). The CDR3 extends over 11 amino acids. The CDR3 here is CASTRTRGYTF. The CDR3 DNA reads as TGTGCCAGCACTAGAACTCGGGGCTACACCTTC. Full variable domain (outside the CDR3, taken from reference TRBV7-9 and TRBJ1-2): DTGVSQNPRHKITKRGQNVTFRCDPISEHNRLYWYRQTLGQGPEFLTYFQNEAQLEKSRLLSDRFSAERPKGSFSTLEIQRTEQGDSAMYLCASTRTRGYTFGSGTRLTVV.

The chain joins TRBV4-1 to TRBJ2-1; 7 nucleotides agree with TRBD1. The CDR3 is 17 amino acids. Looked up from germline, CDR1 is MGHRA and CDR2 is YSYEKL. J was trimmed by 0 bases and V by 0 bases; bases with no gene match: 5. The CDR3 loop reads CASSQEGTAGSYNEQFF. CDR3 coding DNA: TGCGCCAGCAGCCAAGAGGGGACAGCCGGCTCCTACAATGAGCAGTTCTTC.

This rearrangement joins TRBV29-1 to TRBJ2-4; 7 bases agree with TRBD1. The germline CDR1 and CDR2 sequences are SQVTM and ANQGSEA. J was trimmed by 0 bases and V by 4 bases; bases with no gene match: 6. This CDR3 spans 15 amino acids. In DNA form, the CDR3 reads TGCAGCGTTGGACAGGGAATACTAGCCAAAAACATTCAGTACTTC. This translates into CSVGQGILAKNIQYF.

This clone appeared once. The chain couples TRBV12-3 or TRBV12-4 to TRBJ2-1, with D perhaps matching TRBD1 (6 bases). The CDR3 totals 13 residues. The V and J ends lost 8 bases and 10 bases respectively, with 18 bases between them. CDR3 amino acids: CASAVAGAREQFF. In nucleotides, the CDR3 is TGTGCCAGCGCTGTGGCAGGGGCGCGAGAGCAGTTCTTC.